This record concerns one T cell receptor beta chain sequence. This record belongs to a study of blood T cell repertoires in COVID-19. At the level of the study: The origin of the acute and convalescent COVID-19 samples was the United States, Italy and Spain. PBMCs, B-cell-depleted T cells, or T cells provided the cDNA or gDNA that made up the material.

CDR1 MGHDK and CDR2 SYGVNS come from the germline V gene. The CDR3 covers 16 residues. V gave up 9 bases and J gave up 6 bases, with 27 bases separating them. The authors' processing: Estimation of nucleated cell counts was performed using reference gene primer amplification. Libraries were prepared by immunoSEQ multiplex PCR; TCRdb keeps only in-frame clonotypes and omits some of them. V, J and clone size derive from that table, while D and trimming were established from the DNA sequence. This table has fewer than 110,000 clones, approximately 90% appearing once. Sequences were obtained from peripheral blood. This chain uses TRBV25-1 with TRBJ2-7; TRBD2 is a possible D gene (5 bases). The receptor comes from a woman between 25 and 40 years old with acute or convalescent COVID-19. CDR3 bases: TGTGCCAGAGATGAACGGGGAAATCCAGACCCTTCCGAGCAGTACTTC. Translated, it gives CARDERGNPDPSEQYF.